This T cell receptor beta chain stems from a study of T cell changes during pregnancy in multiple sclerosis. The table came from immunoSEQ multiplex PCR; TCRdb's copy has only in-frame clones and leaves some out. The sample has tens of thousands of clones, 85% to 95% seen once. Sequences were derived from peripheral blood, sampled in the third trimester of pregnancy. This receptor was identified in a female donor in good health, enrolled as a control in a pregnancy study.

The chain's CDR3 is CSVLRGSSYNEQFF. The CDR3 nucleotides are TGCAGCGTTTTACGGGGGAGCTCCTACAATGAGCAGTTCTTC. This chain uses TRBV29-1 with TRBJ2-1; tentative D call: TRBD2 (6 bases). V was pared by 5 bases and J by 0 bases, with 11 bases between. This CDR3 has 14 amino acids. CDR1 is SQVTM, CDR2 ANQGSEA, per germline.